This is a list of T cell receptor beta chains from one sample in a study of shared clonotypes between healthy human individuals. The data were produced by immunoSEQ multiplex PCR, yet TCRdb's version contains in-frame clones alone and is incomplete. The sample holds 800,000 or so clones, roughly 96% seen once. The sample consisted of naive CD8+ T cells sorted from blood. Every receptor here comes from a young man in good health. The conserved cysteine and the conserved F or W are not part of the CDR3 here. Fields, in order: J gene, V gene, CDR3 protein.

>TRBJ2-1|TRBV6-4
ASSDPYPLTSGRLNEQF
>TRBJ2-3|TRBV29-1
SVKEGDDTQY
>TRBJ2-7|TRBV6-5
ASSPRAGHYYEQY
>TRBJ2-7|TRBV7-9
ASSLAVGGKGDEQY
>TRBJ1-5|TRBV5-6
ASSLRASSPFESNQPQH
>TRBJ2-7|TRBV5-1
ASSLDQGMGLYYEQY
>TRBJ2-6|TRBV27
ASSHTGSRWVLSGSGANVLT
>TRBJ2-7|TRBV6-6
ASSLLAGTYEQY
>TRBJ2-3|TRBV5-8
ASRGLAGAPDTQY
>TRBJ2-7|TRBV14
ASSQSLAGPVIYEQY
>TRBJ1-5|TRBV28
ASSSRDRGFNQPQH
>TRBJ1-1|TRBV6-1
ASSENRGQGYSNTEAF
>TRBJ1-4|TRBV2
ASSEWGGDEKLF
>TRBJ1-5|TRBV5-5
ASSPSSGLQPQH
>TRBJ2-7|TRBV2
ASEGTDYEQY
>TRBJ1-5|TRBV4-1
ASSQDTGLNQPQH